These 31 T cell receptor beta chains were all obtained from the same sample, sequenced in a study of neoadjuvant anti-PD-1 for oral cavity cancer. TCRdb's table, derived via immunoSEQ multiplex PCR, lists solely in-frame clones and lacks some. The sample has tens of thousands of clones, about 76% seen once. Described time point: after neoadjuvant nivolumab, at surgical resection. The material sequenced was PBMCs, taken after nivolumab (anti-PD-1) treatment. These receptors all come from a person aged 35-79 years with oral cavity squamous cell carcinoma.

This chain connects TRBV5-1 to TRBJ1-4; 7 bases are shared with TRBD1. This CDR3 has 17 residues. Germline V gives CDR1 SGHRS, CDR2 YFSETQ. V dropped 4 bases and J dropped 7; count of bases not matched to a gene: 16. Here the CDR3 DNA reads TGCGCCAGCAGCCTAACAACAGACAGGGACGCGGGTGAAAAACTGTTTTTT. Amino acid sequence: CASSLTTDRDAGEKLFF.

This sequence joins TRBV6-1 and TRBJ2-3; TRBD2 aligns across 13 bases. Germline V gene lookup returns CDR1 MNHNS and CDR2 SASEGT. The CDR3 runs to 16 residues. Trimming at V came to 4 bases and at J to 9 bases, leaving 10 bases not matched to a gene. CDR3 sequence reads: CASSGWTSGSGNTQYF. The CDR3 DNA reads TGTGCCAGCAGTGGGTGGACTAGCGGGAGTGGCAACACGCAGTATTTT.

The chain carries TRBV6-1 and TRBJ2-7; 8 bases are shared with TRBD1. This CDR3 comprises 15 residues. Germline-derived CDR1 and CDR2 are MNHNS and SASEGT. V lost 1 base to trimming and J lost 3 bases; unmatched junction nucleotides: 5. Written as DNA, the CDR3 is TGTGCCAGCAGTGAAGGGCAGGGGGCCTTCTACGAGCAGTACTTC. This encodes CASSEGQGAFYEQYF.

The chain joins TRBV29-1 to TRBJ2-5; unclear D gene. The germline CDR1 and CDR2 sequences are SQVTM and ANQGSEA. The CDR3 totals 10 residues. Trimming cost V 3 bases and J 5 bases, with 4 bases left between them. CDR3 region: CSVESETQYF. The CDR3 DNA reads as TGCAGCGTTGAGAGTGAGACCCAGTACTTC.

The chain couples TRBV5-5 to TRBJ1-2, with D unresolved. Germline V CDR1 and CDR2: SGHKS, YYEKEE (reference sequence). This CDR3 has 14 amino acids. The V gene lost 4 bases and the J gene lost 3 bases, with 13 bases spanning the gap. The CDR3 protein is CASSPRSADYGYTF. CDR3 DNA sequence: TGTGCCAGCAGCCCCAGGTCAGCTGACTATGGCTACACCTTC. Looking up the rest from reference TRBV5-5 and TRBJ1-2 gives the full variable domain: DAGVTQSPTHLIKTRGQQVTLRCSPISGHKSVSWYQQVLGQGPQFIFQYYEKEERGRGNFPDRFSARQFPNYSSELNVNALLLGDSALYLCASSPRSADYGYTFGSGTRLTVV.

The chain carries TRBV19 and TRBJ1-1; D is uncertain. Looked up from germline, CDR1 is LNHDA and CDR2 is SQIVND (reference sequence). Deletions cut 5 bases from V and 0 bases from J, with 7 bases between. The CDR3 extends over 13 amino acids. The CDR3 DNA sequence: TGTGCCAGTAGTGGCCAGATGAACACTGAAGCTTTCTTT. Encoded protein: CASSGQMNTEAFF. Together with reference TRBV19 and TRBJ1-1, the CDR3 gives the full variable domain: DGGITQSPKYLFRKEGQNVTLSCEQNLNHDAMYWYRQDPGQGLRLIYYSQIVNDFQKGDIAEGYSVSREKKESFPLTVTSAQKNPTAFYLCASSGQMNTEAFFGQGTRLTVV.

The gene calls are TRBV6-1 and TRBJ1-1; tentative D call: TRBD1 (6 bases). The CDR3 has 15 amino acids. The germline gives CDR1 MNHNS, CDR2 SASEGT. The germline V and J ends were trimmed by 5 bases and 1 base, with 14 bases remaining between them. The chain's CDR3 is CASSMTGSGNTEAFF. In nucleotides, the CDR3 is TGTGCCAGCAGTATGACAGGATCGGGGAACACTGAAGCTTTCTTT.

This sequence joins TRBV30 and TRBJ1-1; D gene unclear. Germline V gene data show CDR1 as GTSNPN and CDR2 as SVGIG (reference sequence). V gave up 8 bases and J gave up 5 bases, with 15 bases separating them. The CDR3 runs to 12 residues. DNA for the CDR3: TGTGCCCGTGGAAGTACTGGAACTGAAGCTTTCTTT. This codes for CARGSTGTEAFF.

This clone was recorded only once. V usage is TRBV7-2 and J usage is TRBJ1-3; 9 bases fit TRBD1. The CDR3 is 13 amino acids. Per germline, CDR1 SGHTA and CDR2 FQGNSA. Trimming at V came to 5 bases and at J to 4 bases, leaving 0 bases not matched to a gene. The CDR3 region is CASSDRGGNTIYF. Written as DNA, the CDR3 is TGTGCCAGCAGCGACAGGGGGGGAAACACCATATATTTT.

V and J are TRBV6-1 and TRBJ1-2; 11 bases are a match to TRBD1. This CDR3 comprises 14 residues. Germline trimming cut 6 bases from V and 4 bases from J; bases unmatched to any gene: 4. Looked up from germline, CDR1 is MNHNS and CDR2 is SASEGT. The CDR3 nucleotides read TGTGCCAGCAGACCGGGACAGGGGGGCTATGGCTACACCTTC. Protein: CASRPGQGGYGYTF.

J is TRBJ1-1 and V is TRBV6-1; D is perhaps TRBD1 (5 bases). The length of the CDR3 is 14 residues. CDR1 is MNHNS, CDR2 SASEGT, per germline. V gave up 0 bases and J gave up 4 bases, with 9 bases separating them. The CDR3 sequence: CASSEAQGGTEAFF. The CDR3 DNA is TGTGCCAGCAGTGAAGCCCAGGGTGGCACTGAAGCTTTCTTT.

The chain couples TRBV6-5 to TRBJ1-1; tentatively, D is TRBD1 (6 bases). In germline, CDR1 is MNHEY, CDR2 SVGAGI. V shed 4 bases and J shed 1 base, with 10 bases lying between them. This CDR3 comprises 14 residues. This CDR3 reads CASSSLQGNTEAFF. The DNA for the CDR3 is TGTGCCAGCAGTTCTCTACAGGGGAACACTGAAGCTTTCTTT.

This clone was counted a single time. This chain uses TRBV2 with TRBJ2-3; the D gene is possibly TRBD1 (5 bases). Trimming shortened V by 1 base and J by 4 bases, and 12 bases separated the two germline ends. The CDR3 spans 15 residues. The germline CDR1 and CDR2 sequences are SNHLY and FYNNEI. CDR3 region: CASSEVGPRADTQYF. CDR3 nucleotide sequence: TGTGCCAGCAGTGAAGTCGGGCCCAGGGCAGATACGCAGTATTTT.

The chain joins TRBV7-9 to TRBJ2-1, with unresolved D. Germline-derived CDR1 and CDR2 are SEHNR and FQNEAQ (reference sequence). This CDR3 contains 13 residues. Trimming removed 0 bases at V and 15 bases at J, with 15 bases between. For the CDR3, the DNA is TGTGCCAGCAGCTTAGCGCTATCTACCTTCGGGTTCTTC. Residues: CASSLALSTFGFF.

The chain links TRBV2 to TRBJ2-7; weak D call: TRBD1 (5 bases). This CDR3 region has 14 residues. Germline CDR1 reads SNHLY; CDR2 reads FYNNEI. V shed 6 bases and J shed 0 bases, with 12 bases lying between them. In DNA form, the CDR3 reads TGTGCCAGCAGCCAAGACAGAGACTCCTACGAGCAGTACTTC. It encodes CASSQDRDSYEQYF.

The chain is built from TRBV19 and TRBJ1-6, with D perhaps matching TRBD1 (5 bases). The CDR3 loop spans 15 amino acids. CDR1 LNHDA and CDR2 SQIVND come from the germline V gene (reference sequence). The ends were cut back, 7 bases at V and 5 bases at J, with 15 bases in the middle. The CDR3 loop reads CASKRADNDNSPLHF. The CDR3 DNA is TGTGCCAGTAAGAGGGCGGACAATGATAATTCACCCCTCCACTTT.

This chain connects TRBV7-2 to TRBJ2-5; 12 bases align to TRBD2. The CDR3 runs 18 residues. Germline V gene sequence: CDR1 SGHTA, CDR2 FQGNSA. Trimming removed 5 bases from V and 1 base from J; junction bases left unmatched: 11. The CDR3 DNA follows: TGTGCCAGCAGCAATAAAAGGACTAGCGGGGTCTTCCAAGAGACCCAGTACTTC. The encoded protein is CASSNKRTSGVFQETQYF.

The chain carries TRBV5-1 and TRBJ2-2; a possible D gene is TRBD2 (6 bases). CDR1 is SGHRS and CDR2 is YFSETQ in the germline V gene. The CDR3 spans 16 residues. V was shortened by 1 base and J by 0 bases, with 10 bases between the two germline ends. CDR3 DNA sequence: TGCGCCAGCAGCTTGCGGGAGACCGCGAACACCGGGGAGCTGTTTTTT. Translating it yields CASSLRETANTGELFF.

The V and J genes are TRBV19 and TRBJ2-3; D is possibly TRBD2 (6 bases). The CDR3 is 19 amino acids. The V end was cut by 1 base, the J end by 1 base, with 21 bases between. Per the germline V gene, CDR1 is LNHDA and CDR2 is SQIVND (reference sequence). The chain's CDR3 is CASSIGKALGGGGTDTQYF. CDR3 coding DNA: TGTGCCAGTAGTATAGGGAAGGCTCTCGGGGGAGGTGGCACAGATACGCAGTATTTT.

The chain couples TRBV19 to TRBJ1-5, with D perhaps TRBD1 (5 bases). Germline CDR1 and CDR2: LNHDA and SQIVND (reference sequence). The V end was cut by 8 bases, the J end by 3 bases, with 14 bases between. This CDR3 spans 14 amino acids. The CDR3 region has the DNA TGTGCCAGTGCCGGGGACGGAGTCAATCAGCCCCAGCATTTT. Its protein is CASAGDGVNQPQHF.

The chain employs TRBV11-2 and TRBJ1-5; D not resolved. Germline lookup yields CDR1 SGHAT and CDR2 FQNNGV. V lost 5 bases and J lost 4, with 9 bases in between. The CDR3 runs to 13 residues. The CDR3 DNA is TGTGCCAGCAGCCCAGGAGGGAATCAGCCCCAGCATTTT. Its translation: CASSPGGNQPQHF.

This rearrangement joins TRBV4-1 to TRBJ2-2; 9 nucleotides match TRBD2. V lost 2 bases and J lost 0; bases outside the gene matches: 4. CDR1 is MGHRA, CDR2 YSYEKL, per germline. The CDR3 is made up of 17 amino acids. The CDR3 here is CASSQFSGGANTGELFF. The DNA of the CDR3 is TGCGCCAGCAGCCAATTTAGCGGGGGCGCGAACACCGGGGAGCTGTTTTTT.

The chain has TRBV6-5 and TRBJ2-7, with D uncertain. With 10 bases removed from V and 2 bases from J, the gap between germline ends came to 18 bases. This CDR3 region has 14 residues. Germline V gene lookup returns CDR1 MNHEY and CDR2 SVGAGI. The CDR3 DNA follows: TGTGCCACCCTCGACCGTGACAAGACCTACGAGCAGTACTTC. It yields the protein CATLDRDKTYEQYF.

The J gene is TRBJ1-5, the V gene TRBV10-1; D gene ambiguous. CDR3 length: 12 residues. The V gene lost 2 bases and the J gene lost 4 bases, with 3 bases spanning the gap. CDR1 and CDR2 (germline): WNHNN, SYGVQD (reference sequence). The CDR3 DNA reads as TGCGCCAGCAGTGAGGGGAATCAGCCCCAGCATTTT. Protein sequence: CASSEGNQPQHF.

The rearrangement joins TRBV7-9 to TRBJ1-2, with 7 nucleotides matching TRBD1. V shed 1 base and J 4 bases; nucleotides not matched to a gene: 3. There are 14 residues in the CDR3. Germline CDR1 reads SEHNR; CDR2 reads FQNEAQ (reference sequence). CDR3 coding DNA: TGTGCCAGCAGCTTAGAGACAGGGACCTATGGCTACACCTTC. Residues: CASSLETGTYGYTF.

The chain has TRBV15 and TRBJ2-3; 12 bases fit TRBD2. The CDR3 totals 16 residues. Germline V lookup: CDR1 LNHNV, CDR2 YYDKDF (reference sequence). Unmatched junction bases numbered 2, after V lost 3 bases and J lost 1 base. CDR3 DNA sequence: TGTGCCACCAGCAGTGGGACTAGCGGGCGCACAGATACGCAGTATTTT. Translation gives CATSSGTSGRTDTQYF.

The chain carries TRBV28 and TRBJ2-7; 7 positions match TRBD1. The CDR3 length is 14 residues. Unmatched junction bases numbered 6, after V lost 5 bases and J lost 2 bases. Germline-derived CDR1 and CDR2 are MDHEN and SYDVKM. Here the CDR3 reads CASSPTGLTYEQYF. The CDR3 DNA is TGTGCCAGCAGTCCGACAGGGTTAACCTACGAGCAGTACTTC.

The chain couples TRBV27 to TRBJ2-4, with D perhaps TRBD1 (10 bases). Per germline, CDR1 MNHEY and CDR2 SMNVEV (reference sequence). CDR3 size: 18 residues. Trimming pared 5 bases from V and 4 bases from J, leaving 24 bases between. The CDR3 DNA reads TGTGCCAGCAGTCTGGGACAGGGGACGGCGGGAGGGAAAAACATTCAGTACTTC. As protein: CASSLGQGTAGGKNIQYF.

This chain connects TRBV19 to TRBJ1-1; no definite D call. CDR1 and CDR2 from the germline V gene are LNHDA and SQIVND (reference sequence). This CDR3 is built from 13 residues. V was trimmed by 3 bases and J by 2 bases, leaving 7 bases between them. The CDR3 sequence is CASSINSNTEAFF. The CDR3 bases are TGTGCCAGTAGTATTAACAGTAACACTGAAGCTTTCTTT.

The V gene is TRBV5-5, the J gene TRBJ1-4, with 9 positions matching TRBD1. This CDR3 is 13 amino acids long. Germline V gene lookup returns CDR1 SGHKS and CDR2 YYEKEE (reference sequence). Trimming removed 4 bases from V and 8 bases from J; junction bases left unmatched: 3. CDR3 protein: CASSTGGGEKLFF. In DNA form, the CDR3 reads TGTGCCAGCAGCACAGGGGGCGGAGAAAAACTGTTTTTT.

The table lists this clone with a count of one. The chain combines TRBV7-9 with TRBJ2-7; 13 bases match TRBD2. This CDR3 has 17 residues. Germline lookup yields CDR1 SEHNR and CDR2 FQNEAQ (reference sequence). V lost 6 bases, J lost 0 bases, and 8 bases stayed unmatched. The DNA of the CDR3 is TGTGCCAGCAGAAGGACTAGCGGGAGTGACGGCTCCTACGAGCAGTACTTC. Translated: CASRRTSGSDGSYEQYF.